This T cell receptor (beta chain) is drawn from a study of shared clonotypes between healthy human individuals. Whole-study context: There were three CD4 naive, three CD4 memory, two CD8 naive and one CD8 memory plates per donor. Study results and limitations: A reduction in generation probabilities was seen for non-shared clonotypes relative to those shared by all four donors. A few donors had around 5% of their naive CD4 clonotypes in common.

Germline V gene lookup returns CDR1 SGHRS and CDR2 YFSETQ. With 3 bases removed from V and 7 bases from J, the gap between germline ends came to 7 bases. This CDR3 comprises 11 residues. Regarding this clone: Its cognate antigen is unknown.

The method was immunoSEQ multiplex PCR; TCRdb's version includes in-frame clones alone and lacks a portion of them. The repertoire includes some 2,500,000 clones, roughly 92% of them detected once, and more than 0.35% sits in the top ten. The TCR comes from a man aged 18 to 29 in good health. Some clones in this sample may be carry-over from other donors' samples. The V call is TRBV5-1, the J call TRBJ2-5; D not certain. Sample: naive CD4+ T cells from PBMCs. Subset reported: CD45RA+ positively selected. CDR3 bases: TGCGCCAGCAGCTCCGAAGGGACCCAGTACTTC. Residues: CASSSEGTQYF. The full variable domain, in which reference TRBV5-1 and TRBJ2-5 provide the parts outside the CDR3, is KAGVTQTPRYLIKTRGQQVTLSCSPISGHRSVSWYQQTPGQGLQFLFEYFSETQRNKGNFPGRFSGRQFSNSRSEMNVSTLELGDSALYLCASSSEGTQYFGPGTRLLVL.